This TCR beta chain was recorded in a study of beta chain features in type 1 diabetes. Study results and caveats: Within the patient group, naive, central memory and Treg TCRB repertoires appeared more similar to each other than within healthy donors. At VDJ recombination sites, type 1 diabetes patients had fewer insertions and more deleted nucleotides. Because the template was cDNA, high-expressing cells might be over-represented. Researchers report that Type 1 diabetes patients had moderately but significantly shorter TCRB CDR3s across all four CD4+ subsets.

Expressed TCRB transcripts were sequenced, since all the RNA that had been isolated was reverse transcribed. Method: immunoSEQ multiplex PCR; TCRdb's copy keeps in-frame clones and lacks some. The profile shows 300,000 to 350,000 clones, around 9.7% of them singletons. This clone has a count of ten or more. Antigen unknown. Between the trimmed V and J ends, which lost 1 base and 8 bases, there was a span of 6 bases. Looked up from germline, CDR1 is SGHTA and CDR2 is FQGNSA. There are 13 residues in the CDR3. A CD45RO/CCR7/CD25/CD127/CD95/CD27 panel sorted naive, central memory, regulatory and stem cell-like memory CD4+ cells.

The chain combines TRBV7-2 with TRBJ1-6; D is ambiguous. Sequenced sample: central memory CD4+ T cells from blood. This receptor was taken from a man aged 25-45 years with type 1 diabetes. The CDR3 region has the DNA TGTGCCAGCAGCTTAGTGGCGGATTCACCCCTCCACTTT. Its protein is CASSLVADSPLHF.